The rows below give T cell receptor beta chains drawn from one sample of a study of response to subunit inactivated influenza vaccine. One entry per CDR3 protein, called by TCRdb with MiXCR from the RT-PCR reads. The table includes more than 200,000 distinct CDR3 sequences, 9% to 15% detected once. The specimen was non-naive T cells sorted from PBMCs, collected roughly 2 weeks before vaccination. Receptors originate from a man in his fifties or sixties who received an inactivated influenza vaccine. Both conserved end residues are part of each CDR3. D genes are given only for firm matches. Part of the rows lack a size; the others show once, few, many or a class for expanded clones.

abundance	v_gene	d_gene	j_gene	CDR3aa	CDR3nt
many	TRBV29-1	NA	TRBJ1-2	CSADLEGGAGYGYTF	TGCAGCGCCGACTTAGAGGGGGGCGCAGGCTATGGCTACACCTTC
few	TRBV6-5	TRBD1	TRBJ2-7	CASTGQGEEQYF	TGTGCCAGCACGGGACAGGGTGAAGAGCAGTACTTC
few	TRBV20-1	TRBD2	TRBJ2-7	CSARVPLAGGSYEQYF	TGCAGTGCTAGAGTCCCACTAGCGGGGGGGTCCTACGAGCAGTACTTC
NA	TRBV10-3	NA	TRBJ1-6	CAINQGINSPLHF	TGTGCCATAAATCAGGGTATTAATTCACCCCTCCACTTT
many	TRBV20-1	NA	TRBJ2-5	CSASTVAASTGTQYF	TGCAGTGCTAGTACCGTAGCGGCAAGCACCGGGACCCAGTACTTC
NA	TRBV7-9	NA	TRBJ1-2	CASSSPSGWHGYTF	TGTGCCAGCAGCTCCCCCTCGGGGTGGCATGGCTACACCTTC
many	TRBV10-3	NA	TRBJ2-1	CAISPSADEQFF	TGTGCCATCAGTCCTTCCGCGGATGAGCAGTTCTTC
many	TRBV4-2	NA	TRBJ2-5	CASSQVGVGGQETQYF	TGTGCCAGCAGCCAAGTTGGAGTGGGGGGCCAAGAGACCCAGTACTTC
NA	TRBV14	TRBD2	TRBJ2-1	CASSEEGLALNNEQFF	TGTGCCAGCAGCGAAGAGGGACTAGCCTTGAACAATGAGCAGTTCTTC
NA	TRBV7-2	NA	TRBJ2-7	CASSLRRAHEQYF	TGTGCCAGCAGCTTAAGAAGAGCCCACGAGCAGTACTTC
many	TRBV5-1	NA	TRBJ2-1	CASGVVVSYNEQFF	TGCGCCAGCGGGGTAGTGGTGTCCTACAATGAGCAGTTCTTC
NA	TRBV6-5	TRBD2	TRBJ2-1	CASSYRASGIYNEQFF	TGTGCCAGCAGTTACCGGGCTAGCGGGATCTACAATGAGCAGTTCTTC
NA	TRBV4-2	NA	TRBJ1-1	CASSPAWAGNTEAFF	TGTGCCAGCAGCCCCGCCTGGGCAGGGAACACTGAAGCTTTCTTT
NA	TRBV11-1	NA	TRBJ2-1	CASSLDSSISWSASSYNEQFF	TGTGCCAGCAGCTTAGATTCGAGCATTAGTTGGAGCGCTAGCTCCTACAATGAGCAGTTCTTC
many	TRBV6-1	NA	TRBJ2-2	CASSDGTRSGELFF	TGTGCCAGCAGTGATGGTACGAGGAGCGGGGAGCTGTTTTTT
few	TRBV7-9	TRBD1	TRBJ2-3	CASSRRSQGVADTQYF	TGTGCCAGCAGCCGTCGTAGCCAGGGGGTCGCAGATACGCAGTATTTT
many	TRBV4-1	NA	TRBJ2-1	CASSQDLLLRERYNEQFF	TGCGCCAGCAGCCAAGATTTACTGTTGAGGGAGCGCTACAATGAGCAGTTCTTC
NA	TRBV27	TRBD2	TRBJ2-5	CASSWTSGGKKTQYF	TGTGCCAGCAGTTGGACTAGCGGGGGGAAGAAGACCCAGTACTTC
NA	TRBV7-2	NA	TRBJ2-7	CASSLAGPPSEQYF	TGTGCCAGCAGCTTAGCCGGGCCCCCCAGCGAGCAGTACTTC
NA	TRBV5-1	TRBD1	TRBJ2-3	CASSNPGQQVSTDTQYF	TGCGCCAGCAGCAACCCGGGACAGCAGGTTAGCACAGATACGCAGTATTTT
few	TRBV11-2	TRBD1	TRBJ1-2	CASSSRYRGRVNYGYTF	TGTGCCAGCAGCTCCCGGTACAGGGGGCGGGTTAACTATGGCTACACCTTC
NA	TRBV19	NA	TRBJ2-2	CASFGSGELFF	TGTGCCAGTTTCGGCTCCGGGGAGCTGTTTTTT
many	TRBV12-3/TRBV12-4	NA	TRBJ2-2	CASRLLTGTGELFF	TGTGCCAGCAGACTCCTCACCGGCACCGGGGAGCTGTTTTTT
NA	TRBV7-2	NA	TRBJ1-4	CASSPNAYEKLFF	TGTGCCAGCAGCCCTAATGCGTATGAAAAACTGTTTTTT
NA	TRBV7-6	TRBD1	TRBJ2-7	CASSPAFGQGTEQYF	TGTGCCAGCAGCCCCGCCTTTGGACAGGGGACCGAGCAGTACTTC
NA	TRBV3-1	NA	TRBJ2-1	CASSQDLSPSYEQFF	TGTGCCAGCAGCCAAGATTTGTCCCCGAGTTATGAGCAGTTCTTC
few	TRBV20-1	NA	TRBJ1-2	CSARDQGTPIYGYTF	TGCAGTGCTAGAGATCAGGGTACCCCCATCTATGGCTACACCTTC
NA	TRBV7-2	TRBD2	TRBJ2-7	CASTWGGGPYEQYF	TGTGCCAGCACCTGGGGCGGGGGGCCCTACGAGCAGTACTTC
many	TRBV5-1	NA	TRBJ1-1	CASSWIGTPNTEAFF	TGCGCCAGCAGCTGGATCGGGACACCGAACACTGAAGCTTTCTTT
NA	TRBV20-1	NA	TRBJ1-4	CSARAIIRRSEKLFF	TGCAGTGCTAGAGCTATAATCCGGCGGAGTGAAAAACTGTTTTTT
NA	TRBV2	NA	TRBJ2-7	CASSGFHEQYF	TGTGCCAGCAGTGGGTTCCACGAGCAGTACTTC